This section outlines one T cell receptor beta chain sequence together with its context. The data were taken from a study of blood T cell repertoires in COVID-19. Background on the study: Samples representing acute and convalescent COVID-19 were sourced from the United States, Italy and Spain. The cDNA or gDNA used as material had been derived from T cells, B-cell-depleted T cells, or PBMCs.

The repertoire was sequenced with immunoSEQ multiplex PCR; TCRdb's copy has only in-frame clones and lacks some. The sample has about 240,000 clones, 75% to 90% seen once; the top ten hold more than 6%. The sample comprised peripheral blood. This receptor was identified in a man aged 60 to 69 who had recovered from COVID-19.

CDR3 sequence: CASSYSTQGGGEQYF. CDR3 sequence (DNA): TGTGCCAGCAGTTACTCGACACAGGGAGGGGGCGAGCAGTACTTC. The chain links TRBV6-5 to TRBJ2-7, with D perhaps TRBD2 (7 bases). Trimming left V 0 bases short and J 6 bases short, with 15 bases between. The CDR3 runs to 15 residues. CDR1 and CDR2 from the germline V gene are MNHEY and SVGAGI.